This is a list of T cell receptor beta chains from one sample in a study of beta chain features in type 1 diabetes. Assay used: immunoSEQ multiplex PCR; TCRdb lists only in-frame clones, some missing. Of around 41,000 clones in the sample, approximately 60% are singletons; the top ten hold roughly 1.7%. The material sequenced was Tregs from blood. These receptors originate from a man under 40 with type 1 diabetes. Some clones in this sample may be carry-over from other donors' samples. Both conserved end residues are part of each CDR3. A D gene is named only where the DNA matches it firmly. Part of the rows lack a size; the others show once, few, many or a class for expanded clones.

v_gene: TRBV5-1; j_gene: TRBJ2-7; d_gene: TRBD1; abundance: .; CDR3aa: CASSLALRTGGGEQYF; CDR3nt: TGCGCCAGCAGCTTGGCGCTCCGGACAGGGGGCGGTGAGCAGTACTTC
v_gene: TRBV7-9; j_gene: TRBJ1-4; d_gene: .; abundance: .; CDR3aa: CASSPGLEKLFF; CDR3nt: TGTGCCAGCAGCCCGGGACTTGAAAAACTGTTTTTT
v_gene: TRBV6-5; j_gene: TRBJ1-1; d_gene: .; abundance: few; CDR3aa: CASSYRQIFNTEAFF; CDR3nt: TGTGCCAGCAGTTACCGACAGATCTTTAACACTGAAGCTTTCTTT
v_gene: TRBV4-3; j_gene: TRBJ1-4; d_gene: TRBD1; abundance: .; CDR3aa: CASSHDREGQKLFF; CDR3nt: TGCGCCAGCAGCCATGACAGGGAAGGGCAAAAACTGTTTTTT
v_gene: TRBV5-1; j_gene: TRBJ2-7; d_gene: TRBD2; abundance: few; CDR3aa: CASRGTSSYEQYF; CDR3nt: TGCGCCAGCAGGGGGACTAGCAGCTACGAGCAGTACTTC
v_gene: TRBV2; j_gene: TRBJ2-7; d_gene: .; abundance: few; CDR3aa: CASSDGGSSYEQYF; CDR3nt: TGTGCCAGCAGTGACGGGGGAAGCTCCTACGAGCAGTACTTC
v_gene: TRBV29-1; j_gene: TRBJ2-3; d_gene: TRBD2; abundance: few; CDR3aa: CSAKASGGYTDTQYF; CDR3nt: TGCAGCGCCAAGGCCAGCGGGGGGTACACAGATACGCAGTATTTT
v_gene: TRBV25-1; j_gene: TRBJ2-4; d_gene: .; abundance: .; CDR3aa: CASSDIYIQYF; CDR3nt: TGTGCCAGCAGTGATATTTACATTCAGTACTTC
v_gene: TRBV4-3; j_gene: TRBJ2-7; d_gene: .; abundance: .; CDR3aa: CASSRLGGAGYREQYF; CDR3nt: TGCGCCAGCAGCCGCCTGGGCGGTGCAGGGTACCGCGAGCAGTACTTC
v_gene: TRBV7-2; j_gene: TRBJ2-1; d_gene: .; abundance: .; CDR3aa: CASSLELASNNEQFF; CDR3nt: TGTGCCAGCAGCTTAGAATTAGCGTCAAACAATGAGCAGTTCTTC
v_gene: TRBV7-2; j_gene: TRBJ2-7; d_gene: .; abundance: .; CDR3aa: CASSLELPTSFEQYF; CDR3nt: TGTGCCAGCAGCTTAGAACTACCCACTAGCTTCGAGCAGTACTTC
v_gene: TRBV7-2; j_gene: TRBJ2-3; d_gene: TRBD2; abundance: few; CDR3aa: CASSLVVASGVIDTQYF; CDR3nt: TGTGCCAGCAGCTTAGTAGTGGCTAGCGGGGTGATAGATACGCAGTATTTT
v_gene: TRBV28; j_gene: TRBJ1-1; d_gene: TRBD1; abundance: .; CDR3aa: CASSTPGQGRNTEAFF; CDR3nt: TGTGCCAGCAGTACCCCCGGACAGGGGCGGAACACTGAAGCTTTCTTT
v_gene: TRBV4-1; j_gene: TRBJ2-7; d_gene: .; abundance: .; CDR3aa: CASSQEGGGRYEQYF; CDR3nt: TGCGCCAGCAGCCAAGAAGGAGGGGGCCGGTACGAGCAGTACTTC
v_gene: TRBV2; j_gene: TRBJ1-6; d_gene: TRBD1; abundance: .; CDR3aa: CASSGRTGDSPLHF; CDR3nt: TGTGCCAGCAGTGGACGGACAGGAGATTCACCCCTCCACTTT
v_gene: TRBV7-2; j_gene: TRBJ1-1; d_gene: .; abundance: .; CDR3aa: CASSEAVNTEAFF; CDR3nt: TGTGCCAGCAGCGAGGCAGTCAACACTGAAGCTTTCTTT
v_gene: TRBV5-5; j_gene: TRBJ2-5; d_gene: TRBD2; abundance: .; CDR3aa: CASTSGGETQYF; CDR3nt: TGTGCCAGCACCTCGGGGGGGGAGACCCAGTACTTC
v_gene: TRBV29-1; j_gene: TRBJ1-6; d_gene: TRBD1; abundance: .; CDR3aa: CSVRQGLNSPLHF; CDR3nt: TGCAGCGTGCGACAGGGGCTTAATTCACCCCTCCACTTT
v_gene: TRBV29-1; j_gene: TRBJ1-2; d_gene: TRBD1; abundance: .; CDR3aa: CSVGDRDYGYTF; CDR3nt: TGCAGCGTGGGTGACAGGGACTATGGCTACACCTTC
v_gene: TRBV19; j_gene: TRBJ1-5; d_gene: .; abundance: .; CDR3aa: CASSRETSLLGQPQHF; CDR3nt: TGTGCCAGTAGTAGAGAGACATCCTTACTGGGTCAGCCCCAGCATTTT
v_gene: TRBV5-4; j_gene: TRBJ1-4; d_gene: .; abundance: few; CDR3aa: CASRRQENEKLFF; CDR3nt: TGTGCCAGCAGACGACAGGAGAATGAAAAACTGTTTTTT
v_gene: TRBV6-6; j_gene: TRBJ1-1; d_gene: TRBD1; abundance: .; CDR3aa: CASADRGLLNTEAFF; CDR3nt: TGTGCCAGCGCGGACAGGGGGCTCCTGAACACTGAAGCTTTCTTT
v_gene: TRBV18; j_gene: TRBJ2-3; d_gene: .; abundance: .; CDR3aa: CASSPRDRDTQYF; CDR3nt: TGTGCCAGCTCACCAAGAGACAGAGATACGCAGTATTTT
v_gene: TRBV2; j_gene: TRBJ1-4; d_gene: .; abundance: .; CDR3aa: CASSQIGGDEKLFF; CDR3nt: TGTGCCAGCAGTCAAATCGGGGGGGATGAAAAACTGTTTTTT
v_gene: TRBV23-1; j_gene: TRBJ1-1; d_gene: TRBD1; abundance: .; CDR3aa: CASSHRAGDRDRTEAFF; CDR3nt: TGCGCCAGCAGTCATCGCGCGGGGGACAGGGATCGGACTGAAGCTTTCTTT
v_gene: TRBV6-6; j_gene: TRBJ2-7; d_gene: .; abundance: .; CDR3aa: CASSPRTGGLYEQYF; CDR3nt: TGTGCCAGTTCCCCCCGCACCGGAGGTCTCTACGAGCAGTACTTC
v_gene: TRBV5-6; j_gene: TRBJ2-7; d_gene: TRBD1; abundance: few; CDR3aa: CASSLLGQSYEQYF; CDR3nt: TGTGCCAGCAGCTTGTTGGGACAGTCCTACGAGCAGTACTTC
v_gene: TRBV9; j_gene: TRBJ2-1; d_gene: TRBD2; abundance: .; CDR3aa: CASSALPWAGGRDEQFF; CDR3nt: TGTGCCAGCAGCGCTCTACCCTGGGCGGGGGGGCGGGATGAGCAGTTCTTC
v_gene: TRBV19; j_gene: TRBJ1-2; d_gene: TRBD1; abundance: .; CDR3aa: CASSHVGQGDYGYTF; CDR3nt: TGTGCCAGTAGTCACGTTGGACAGGGTGACTATGGCTACACCTTC
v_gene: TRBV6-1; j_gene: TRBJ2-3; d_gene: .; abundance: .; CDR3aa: CASSGQGTRTDTQYF; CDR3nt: TGTGCCAGCAGTGGCCAGGGAACGAGGACAGATACGCAGTATTTT
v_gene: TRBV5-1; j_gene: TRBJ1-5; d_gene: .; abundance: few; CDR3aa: CASSLDIDQPQHF; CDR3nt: TGCGCCAGCAGCTTGGATATCGATCAGCCCCAGCATTTT
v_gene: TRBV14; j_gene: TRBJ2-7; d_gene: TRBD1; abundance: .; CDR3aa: CASSPGQRSFYEQYF; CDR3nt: TGTGCCAGCAGCCCGGGACAGCGATCTTTCTACGAGCAGTACTTC
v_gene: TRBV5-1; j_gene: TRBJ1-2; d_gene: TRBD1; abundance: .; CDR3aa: CASSWDSSNYGYTF; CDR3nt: TGCGCCAGCAGCTGGGACAGTAGTAACTATGGCTACACCTTC
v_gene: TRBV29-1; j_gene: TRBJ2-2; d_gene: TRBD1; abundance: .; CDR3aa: CSVGTGGTGELFF; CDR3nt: TGCAGCGTAGGGACAGGGGGCACCGGGGAGCTGTTTTTT
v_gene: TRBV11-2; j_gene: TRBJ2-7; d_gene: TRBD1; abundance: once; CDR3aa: CASSSSPGTGLSEQYF; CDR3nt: TGTGCCAGCAGCTCCAGTCCCGGGACAGGGTTATCCGAGCAGTACTTC
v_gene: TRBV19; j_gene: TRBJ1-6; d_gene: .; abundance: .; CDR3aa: CASSTRNSPLHF; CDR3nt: TGTGCCAGTAGTACCCGGAATTCACCCCTCCACTTT
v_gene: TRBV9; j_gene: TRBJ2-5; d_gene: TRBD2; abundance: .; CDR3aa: CASSALAGVQETQYF; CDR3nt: TGTGCCAGCAGCGCCCTAGCGGGGGTGCAAGAGACCCAGTACTTC
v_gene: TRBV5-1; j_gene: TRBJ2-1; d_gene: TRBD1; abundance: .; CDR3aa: CATKIGTAYNEQFF; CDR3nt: TGCGCCACCAAGATAGGGACAGCGTACAATGAGCAGTTCTTC
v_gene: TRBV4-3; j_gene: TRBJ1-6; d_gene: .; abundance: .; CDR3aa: CASSQDNAGYSPLHF; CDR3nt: TGCGCCAGCAGCCAAGATAATGCAGGGTATTCACCCCTCCACTTT
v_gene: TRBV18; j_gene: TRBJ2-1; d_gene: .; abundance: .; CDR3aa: CASSPSQISNEQFF; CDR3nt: TGTGCCAGCTCACCAAGTCAGATCTCTAATGAGCAGTTCTTC
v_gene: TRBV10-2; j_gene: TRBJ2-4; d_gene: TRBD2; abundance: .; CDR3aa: CASSLAGAFAGIQYF; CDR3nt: TGCGCCAGCAGCCTAGCGGGGGCGTTTGCGGGCATTCAGTACTTC
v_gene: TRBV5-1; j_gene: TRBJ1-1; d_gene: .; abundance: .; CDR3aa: CASSAIRQANTEAFF; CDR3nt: TGCGCCAGCAGCGCCATAAGACAGGCTAACACTGAAGCTTTCTTT
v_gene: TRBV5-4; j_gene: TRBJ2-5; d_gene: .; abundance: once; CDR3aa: CASSWERGETQYF; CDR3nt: TGTGCCAGCAGCTGGGAGAGAGGAGAGACCCAGTACTTC
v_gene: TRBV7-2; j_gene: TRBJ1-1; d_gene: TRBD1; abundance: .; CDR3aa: CASSITGGASEAFF; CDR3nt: TGTGCCAGCAGCATCACAGGGGGCGCTTCTGAAGCTTTCTTT
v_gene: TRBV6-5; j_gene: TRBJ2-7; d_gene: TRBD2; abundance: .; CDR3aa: CASSYSERGARRKQYF; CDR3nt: TGTGCCAGCAGTTACAGCGAGCGGGGGGCAAGAAGAAAGCAGTACTTC
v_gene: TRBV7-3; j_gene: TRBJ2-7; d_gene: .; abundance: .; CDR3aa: CASSLGLAYEQYF; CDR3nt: TGTGCCAGCAGCTTAGGTCTAGCCTACGAGCAGTACTTC
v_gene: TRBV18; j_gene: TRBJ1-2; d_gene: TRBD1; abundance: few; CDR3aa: CASSPIGTGESYTF; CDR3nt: TGTGCCAGCTCACCAATTGGGACAGGGGAAAGCTACACCTTC
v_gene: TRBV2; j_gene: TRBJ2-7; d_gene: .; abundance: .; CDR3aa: CASSQTGFAYEQYF; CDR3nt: TGTGCCAGCAGTCAAACAGGTTTTGCCTACGAGCAGTACTTC
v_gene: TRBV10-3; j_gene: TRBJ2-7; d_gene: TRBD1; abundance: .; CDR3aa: CAISRDRASYEQYF; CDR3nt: TGTGCCATCAGTAGAGACAGGGCCTCCTACGAGCAGTACTTC
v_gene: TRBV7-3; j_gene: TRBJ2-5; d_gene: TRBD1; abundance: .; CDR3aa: CASSQGAGETQYF; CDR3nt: TGTGCCAGCAGCCAGGGGGCAGGGGAGACCCAGTACTTC
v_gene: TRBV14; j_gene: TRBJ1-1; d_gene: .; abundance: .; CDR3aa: CASSRRGMNTEAFF; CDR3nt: TGTGCCAGCAGCCGAAGAGGGATGAACACTGAAGCTTTCTTT
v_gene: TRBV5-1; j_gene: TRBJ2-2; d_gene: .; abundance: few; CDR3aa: CASTRQELNTGELFF; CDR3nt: TGCGCCAGCACCAGACAGGAGCTTAACACCGGGGAGCTGTTTTTT
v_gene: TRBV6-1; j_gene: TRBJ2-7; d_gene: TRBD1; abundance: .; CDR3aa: CASSEVGQYEQYF; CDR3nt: TGTGCCAGCAGTGAAGTGGGACAGTACGAGCAGTACTTC
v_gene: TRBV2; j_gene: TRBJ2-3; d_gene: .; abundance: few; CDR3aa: CASSKLAGPTDTQYF; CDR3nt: TGTGCCAGCAGTAAACTTGCGGGGCCAACAGATACGCAGTATTTT
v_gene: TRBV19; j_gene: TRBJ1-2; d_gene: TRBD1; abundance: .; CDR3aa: CASSPRGGSHGYTF; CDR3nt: TGTGCCAGTAGTCCAAGAGGGGGCAGTCACGGCTACACCTTC
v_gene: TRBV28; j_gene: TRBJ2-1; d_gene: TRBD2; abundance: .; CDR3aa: CASSYLAGGVNEQFF; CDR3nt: TGTGCCAGCAGTTACCTAGCGGGGGGGGTCAATGAGCAGTTCTTC
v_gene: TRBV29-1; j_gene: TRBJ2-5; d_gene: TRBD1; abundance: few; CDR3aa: CSVYPHRGRGRETQYF; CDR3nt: TGCAGCGTTTATCCTCACAGGGGTCGGGGTAGGGAGACCCAGTACTTC
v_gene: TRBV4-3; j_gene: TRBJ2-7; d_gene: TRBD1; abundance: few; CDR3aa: CASSHRTGAGEQYF; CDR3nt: TGCGCCAGCAGCCATAGGACAGGGGCCGGCGAGCAGTACTTC
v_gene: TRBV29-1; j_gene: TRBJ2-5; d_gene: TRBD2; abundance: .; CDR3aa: CSVSRLAARETQYF; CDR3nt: TGCAGCGTTTCCCGACTAGCGGCCCGGGAGACCCAGTACTTC
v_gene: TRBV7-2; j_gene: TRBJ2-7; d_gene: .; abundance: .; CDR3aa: CASSGGDSYEQYF; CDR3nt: TGTGCCAGCAGCGGGGGCGACTCCTACGAGCAGTACTTC